A selection of T cell receptor beta chains follows, all from one sample in a study of T cells after yellow fever vaccination. TCRdb recomputed calls from the 5' RACE reads with MiXCR, one row per CDR3 protein. The sample yields 300,000 to 400,000 distinct CDR3 sequences, 7.5% to 9% seen once. Source: PBMCs, taken on the day of the first yellow fever vaccination. The source is a man younger than 30 who received the YFV17D yellow fever vaccine. Each CDR3 is given with its conserved first and last residue. The D gene is left open where the match is weak. Some rows have no size entry. The others give once, few or many, or a class for an expanded clone.

j_call: TRBJ2-7; v_call: TRBV25-1; clone_size: few; d_call: -; cdr3_nt: TGTGCCAGCAGTGAACGGAATTTCTACGAGCAGTACTTC; cdr3_aa: CASSERNFYEQYF
j_call: TRBJ2-5; v_call: TRBV7-2; clone_size: -; d_call: -; cdr3_nt: TGTGCCAGCAGCCCCTCCGGGGCGAGGGAGACCCAGTACTTC; cdr3_aa: CASSPSGARETQYF
j_call: TRBJ2-1; v_call: TRBV7-2; clone_size: few; d_call: TRBD2; cdr3_nt: TGTGCCAGCAGCTTAACTAGCGGGGTAGGAAATGAGCAGTTCTTC; cdr3_aa: CASSLTSGVGNEQFF
j_call: TRBJ2-1; v_call: TRBV6-2/TRBV6-3; clone_size: few; d_call: -; cdr3_nt: TGTGCCAGCAGTACCCCAGACAATGAGCAGTTCTTC; cdr3_aa: CASSTPDNEQFF
j_call: TRBJ2-2; v_call: TRBV7-9; clone_size: -; d_call: -; cdr3_nt: TGTGCCAGCAGCTTCCGCAGCACCGGGGAGCTGTTTTTT; cdr3_aa: CASSFRSTGELFF
j_call: TRBJ1-2; v_call: TRBV29-1; clone_size: once; d_call: TRBD1; cdr3_nt: TGCAGCGTTGGGGACAGGCCCTATGGCTACACCTTC; cdr3_aa: CSVGDRPYGYTF
j_call: TRBJ1-2; v_call: TRBV10-3; clone_size: few; d_call: -; cdr3_nt: TGTGCCATCAGTGAGTCTGGGGGTAACTATGGCTACACCTTC; cdr3_aa: CAISESGGNYGYTF
j_call: TRBJ1-4; v_call: TRBV20-1; clone_size: many; d_call: -; cdr3_nt: TGCAGTACGTCCCCGGGAGCTCTAAATGAAAAACTGTTTTTT; cdr3_aa: CSTSPGALNEKLFF
j_call: TRBJ2-6; v_call: TRBV5-1; clone_size: few; d_call: -; cdr3_nt: TGCGCCAGCAGCCTCCCCGGGGCCGGGGCCAACGTCCTGACTTTC; cdr3_aa: CASSLPGAGANVLTF
j_call: TRBJ1-2; v_call: TRBV20-1; clone_size: many; d_call: TRBD1; cdr3_nt: TGCAGTGCTAGAGACCCTATGACAGGGAACTATGGCTACACCTTC; cdr3_aa: CSARDPMTGNYGYTF
j_call: TRBJ1-1; v_call: TRBV7-2; clone_size: -; d_call: -; cdr3_nt: TGTGCCAGCAGCTTAGTAAGCGGGATGAACACTGAAGCTTTCTTT; cdr3_aa: CASSLVSGMNTEAFF
j_call: TRBJ2-5; v_call: TRBV5-1; clone_size: few; d_call: -; cdr3_nt: TGCGCCAGCACTTTCCGGGGGCGGCAAGAGACCCAGTACTTC; cdr3_aa: CASTFRGRQETQYF